This TCR beta chain was captured in a study of cytomegalovirus exposure and HLA in healthy donors. PCR primers comprised 60 Vbeta and 13 Jbeta primers. Sequencing used immunoSEQ multiplex PCR; TCRdb keeps in-frame clones, though not all of them. The repertoire has just over 150,000 clones, nearly 80% of them found once; the top ten carry 0.98%. Overall study findings and caveats: Analyses of presence/absence relied on an assumption of roughly uniform sequencing depth across donors. Altogether, some 170 TCR beta chains were recorded as cytomegalovirus-associated. A later analysis found most CMV-associated TCR beta chains apparently HLA-restricted.

Points on this clone: Its antigen remains unknown.

Germline V gene lookup returns CDR1 SNHLY and CDR2 FYNNEI. Trimming cost V 11 bases and J 3 bases; bases outside gene matches: 11. The CDR3 sequence is 14 residues long. Sequencing was performed on PBMCs. This receptor was identified in a woman aged 45-60 years in good health and CMV-seropositive. The J gene is TRBJ2-7, the V gene TRBV2, with 9 bases fitting TRBD2. The DNA for the CDR3 is TGTGCCGGAAGAGCGGGAGGTGGTTTCTACGAGCAGTACTTC. Translated, it gives CAGRAGGGFYEQYF.